The 7 T cell receptor beta chains given below trace back to one sample, sequenced in a study of cytomegalovirus exposure and HLA in healthy donors. Clones were sequenced by immunoSEQ multiplex PCR, and TCRdb holds only the in-frame ones, with some missing. The profile shows 130,000 to 150,000 clones, about nine tenths of them singletons. The sequenced material came from PBMCs. These receptors were taken from a man aged 18 to 30 in good health and CMV-seronegative.

The chain uses TRBV12-5 and TRBJ1-5; D unresolved. The CDR3 totals 16 residues. Germline values: CDR1 LGHNT, CDR2 FRNRAP. V was trimmed by 4 bases and J by 4 bases, leaving 17 bases between them. CDR3 region: CASGSMGSTGNQPQHF. The CDR3 DNA follows: TGTGCTAGTGGTTCCATGGGGTCAACGGGGAATCAGCCCCAGCATTTT.

This clone has a handful of counts. The chain combines TRBV6-4 with TRBJ1-2, with TRBD1 identical over 8 bases. Germline CDR1 is MRHNA and CDR2 is SNTAGT. The CDR3 contains 14 residues. V lost 5 bases to trimming and J lost 8 bases; unmatched junction nucleotides: 10. In DNA form, the CDR3 reads TGTGCCAGCAGTCGGACAGGGACGGGTGAAGGCTACACCTTC. The encoded protein is CASSRTGTGEGYTF.

The J gene is TRBJ1-1, the V gene TRBV27; TRBD1 agrees at 8 bases. The CDR3 is made up of 16 amino acids. Germline V gene sequence: CDR1 MNHEY, CDR2 SMNVEV (reference sequence). V gave up 6 bases and J gave up 0 bases; unmatched junction bases: 9. This CDR3 is CASRPDRGQLNTEAFF. In nucleotides, the CDR3 is TGTGCCAGCAGACCTGACAGGGGCCAACTGAACACTGAAGCTTTCTTT.

The V call is TRBV28, the J call TRBJ2-2, with D maybe TRBD2 (5 bases). The V and J ends lost 6 bases and 10 bases respectively, with 24 bases between them. This CDR3 has 16 amino acids. Germline V gene data show CDR1 as MDHEN and CDR2 as SYDVKM. CDR3 bases: TGTGCCAGCAGACCCGGGATCCCCGAAGGTGTGGAGGAGCTGTTTTTT. Encoded protein: CASRPGIPEGVEELFF. The full variable domain, in which reference TRBV28 and TRBJ2-2 provide the parts outside the CDR3, is DVKVTQSSRYLVKRTGEKVFLECVQDMDHENMFWYRQDPGLGLRLIYFSYDVKMKEKGDIPEGYSVSREKKERFSLILESASTNQTSMYLCASRPGIPEGVEELFFGEGSRLTVL.

V and J are TRBV28 and TRBJ1-1; 11 bases match TRBD1. Per germline, CDR1 MDHEN and CDR2 SYDVKM. The CDR3 totals 14 residues. The trim removed 7 bases at V and 5 bases at J, leaving 6 bases unmatched. CDR3 bases: TGTGCCAGCATTCGAGGGACAGGGGGGACTGAAGCTTTCTTT. Translating gives CASIRGTGGTEAFF.

CDR3 region: CASSSDSTTLSETQYF. CDR3 coding DNA: TGCGCCAGCAGCTCGGACAGCACGACCCTTTCGGAGACCCAGTACTTC. V usage is TRBV5-1 and J usage is TRBJ2-5; TRBD1 might be the D (6 bases). Germline V gene sequence: CDR1 SGHRS, CDR2 YFSETQ. Trimming took 3 bases from V and 5 from J, leaving 20 bases between them. There are 16 residues in the CDR3.

The V and J genes are TRBV6-5 and TRBJ1-1; TRBD1 matches at 7 bases. CDR1 and CDR2 from the germline V gene are MNHEY and SVGAGI. The V and J ends lost 4 bases and 2 bases, in that order; junction bases with no gene match: 7. The CDR3 is made up of 15 amino acids. The DNA of the CDR3 is TGTGCCAGCAGTTGGTCACAGGGGCCCAACACTGAAGCTTTCTTT. Protein sequence: CASSWSQGPNTEAFF.